What follows are 8 T cell receptor beta chains derived from one specimen sequenced in a study of blood T cell repertoires in COVID-19. Here immunoSEQ multiplex PCR was the method, and the copy in TCRdb shows in-frame clones only, minus some. In the table there are fewer than 200,000 clones, about 89% of which are singletons. Sequencing input: peripheral blood. The receptors were gathered from a man aged 18 to 29 who had recovered from COVID-19.

The rearrangement joins TRBV11-2 to TRBJ2-7, with a tentative D call TRBD2 (6 bases). The V gene lost 5 bases and the J gene lost 4 bases, with 15 bases spanning the gap. The germline CDR1 and CDR2 sequences are SGHAT and FQNNGV. This CDR3 contains 14 residues. CDR3 residues: CASSPGVGRYEQYF. The CDR3 DNA is TGTGCCAGCAGCCCGGGCGTTGGGAGGTACGAGCAGTACTTC. Looking up the rest from reference TRBV11-2 and TRBJ2-7 gives the full variable domain: EAGVAQSPRYKIIEKRQSVAFWCNPISGHATLYWYQQILGQGPKLLIQFQNNGVVDDSQLPKDRFSAERLKGVDSTLKIQPAKLEDSAVYLCASSPGVGRYEQYFGPGTRLTVT.

The CDR3 DNA reads TGTGCCAGCAGCCCCATCCCGGGATACCTAGGTACTGAAGCTTTCTTT. The encoded protein is CASSPIPGYLGTEAFF. The rearrangement links TRBV5-4 to TRBJ1-1, with D unclear. This CDR3 comprises 16 residues. CDR1 SGHNT and CDR2 YYREEE come from the germline V gene (reference sequence). The V gene lost 4 bases and the J gene lost 5 bases, with 21 bases spanning the gap.

J is TRBJ2-3 and V is TRBV3-1 (or the pseudogene TRBV3-2); 16 nucleotides agree with TRBD2. Germline V gives CDR1 LGHDT, CDR2 YNNKEL (reference sequence). The CDR3 sequence is 18 residues long. Trimming took 4 bases from V and 4 from J; bases not matched to a gene: 8. In DNA form, the CDR3 reads TGTGCCAGCAGCCCCGCCGGGACTAGCGGGAGGGCCGCAGATACGCAGTATTTT. It yields the protein CASSPAGTSGRAADTQYF.

The chain uses TRBV4-3 and TRBJ2-1, with TRBD2 identical over 7 bases. Germline CDR1 reads LGHNA; CDR2 reads YSLEER. The V and J ends lost 0 bases and 4 bases, in that order; junction bases with no gene match: 3. The CDR3 is 15 amino acids. In DNA, the CDR3 is TGCGCCAGCAGCCAAGAAGTAGCGGGTTACAATGAGCAGTTCTTC. Translating gives CASSQEVAGYNEQFF.

This chain uses TRBV5-6 with TRBJ2-2; 9 bases agree with TRBD2. The CDR3 has 17 residues. Germline V gene sequence: CDR1 SGHDT, CDR2 YYEEEE. V trimming: 2 bases; J trimming: 0 bases; junction bases outside the gene matches: 5. The CDR3 DNA is TGTGCCAGCAGCTTTTTGGCTAGCGGGGCGAACACCGGGGAGCTGTTTTTT. Translated: CASSFLASGANTGELFF.

The rearrangement links TRBV2 to TRBJ1-3; D unresolved. The CDR3 is made up of 14 amino acids. With 4 bases removed from V and 0 bases from J, the gap between germline ends came to 7 bases. CDR1 SNHLY and CDR2 FYNNEI come from the germline V gene. The CDR3 sequence: CASSARGSGNTIYF. The CDR3 region has the DNA TGTGCCAGCAGTGCCCGGGGCTCTGGAAACACCATATATTTT.

The chain is built from TRBV5-1 and TRBJ2-4, with a weak D call TRBD2 (5 bases). The CDR3 totals 14 residues. V lost 5 bases to trimming and J lost 7 bases, with 16 bases between them. Germline values: CDR1 SGHRS, CDR2 YFSETQ. The CDR3 coding sequence is TGCGCCAGCAGGTCGGCGGGCGGTAGCAACATTCAGTACTTC. This codes for CASRSAGGSNIQYF.

This sequence joins TRBV5-5 and TRBJ2-1, with 9 bases matching TRBD2. This CDR3 has 15 residues. V lost 4 bases, J lost 2 bases, and 4 bases stayed unmatched. The germline CDR1 and CDR2 sequences are SGHKS and YYEKEE (reference sequence). The CDR3 nucleotides read TGTGCCAGCAGCACCAGCGGGGGGCCCTACAATGAGCAGTTCTTC. Encoded protein: CASSTSGGPYNEQFF. The entire variable domain, with the rest obtained from reference TRBV5-5 and TRBJ2-1, is as follows: DAGVTQSPTHLIKTRGQQVTLRCSPISGHKSVSWYQQVLGQGPQFIFQYYEKEERGRGNFPDRFSARQFPNYSSELNVNALLLGDSALYLCASSTSGGPYNEQFFGPGTRLTVL.